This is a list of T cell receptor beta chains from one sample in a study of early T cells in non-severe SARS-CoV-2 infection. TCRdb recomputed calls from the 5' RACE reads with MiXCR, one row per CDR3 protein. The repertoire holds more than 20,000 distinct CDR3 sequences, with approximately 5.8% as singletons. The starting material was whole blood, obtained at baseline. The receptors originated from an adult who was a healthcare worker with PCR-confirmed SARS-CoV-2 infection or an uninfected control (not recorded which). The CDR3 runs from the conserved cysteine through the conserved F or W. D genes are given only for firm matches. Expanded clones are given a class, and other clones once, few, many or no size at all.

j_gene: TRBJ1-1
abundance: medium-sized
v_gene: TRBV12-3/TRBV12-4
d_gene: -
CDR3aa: CASSADGNTEAFF
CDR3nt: TGTGCCAGCAGTGCGGACGGTAACACTGAAGCTTTCTTT

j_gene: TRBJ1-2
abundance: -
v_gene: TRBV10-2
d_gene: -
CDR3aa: CASSEGAGGGYTF
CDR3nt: TGCGCCAGCAGTGAGGGAGCAGGAGGTGGCTACACCTTC

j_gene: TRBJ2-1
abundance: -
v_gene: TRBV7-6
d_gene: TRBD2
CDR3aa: CASSPPTSGYNEQFF
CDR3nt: TGTGCCAGCAGCCCGCCGACTAGCGGCTACAATGAGCAGTTCTTC

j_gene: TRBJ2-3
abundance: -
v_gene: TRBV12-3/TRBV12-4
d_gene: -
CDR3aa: CASISYFADTQYF
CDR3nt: TGTGCCAGCATTTCCTACTTTGCAGATACGCAGTATTTT

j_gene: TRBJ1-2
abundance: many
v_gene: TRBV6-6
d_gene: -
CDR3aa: CASELEDASGYTF
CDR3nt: TGTGCCAGCGAGTTAGAGGACGCCAGTGGCTACACCTTC

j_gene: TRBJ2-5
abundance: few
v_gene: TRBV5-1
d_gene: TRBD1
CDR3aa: CASSLSRQGGVQETQYF
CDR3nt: TGCGCCAGCAGCTTGTCCCGACAGGGTGGGGTCCAAGAGACCCAGTACTTC

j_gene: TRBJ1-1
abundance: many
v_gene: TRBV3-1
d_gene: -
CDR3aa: CASSQSRNTEAFF
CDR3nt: TGTGCCAGCAGCCAATCGCGGAACACTGAAGCTTTCTTT

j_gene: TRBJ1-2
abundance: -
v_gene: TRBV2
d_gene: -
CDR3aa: CASSPRDPNYGYTF
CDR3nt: TGTGCCAGCAGCCCTAGGGATCCTAACTATGGCTACACCTTC

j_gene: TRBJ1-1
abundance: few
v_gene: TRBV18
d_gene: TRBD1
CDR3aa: CASTGAMNTEAFF
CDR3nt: TGTGCCAGCACAGGGGCTATGAACACTGAAGCTTTCTTT

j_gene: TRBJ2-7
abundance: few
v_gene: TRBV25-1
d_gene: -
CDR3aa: CASSVAGLYEQYF
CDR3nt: TGTGCCAGCAGTGTGGCGGGGCTATACGAGCAGTACTTC

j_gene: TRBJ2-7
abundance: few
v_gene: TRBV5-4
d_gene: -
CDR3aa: CASSLGPGNSYEQYF
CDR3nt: TGTGCCAGCAGCTTGGGCCCCGGTAACTCCTACGAGCAGTACTTC

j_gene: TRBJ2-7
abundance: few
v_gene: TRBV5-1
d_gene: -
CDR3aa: CASRRDAHGVSEQYF
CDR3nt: TGCGCCAGCAGGCGGGACGCCCATGGGGTGAGCGAGCAGTACTTC

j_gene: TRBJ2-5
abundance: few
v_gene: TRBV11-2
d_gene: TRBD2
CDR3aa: CASSLLAGEPYQETQYF
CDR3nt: TGTGCCAGCAGCTTACTAGCGGGGGAGCCGTACCAAGAGACCCAGTACTTC

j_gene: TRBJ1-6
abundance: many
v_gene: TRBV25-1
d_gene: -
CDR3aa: CASRQKFNSPLHF
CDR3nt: TGTGCCAGCCGCCAGAAATTTAATTCACCCCTCCACTTT

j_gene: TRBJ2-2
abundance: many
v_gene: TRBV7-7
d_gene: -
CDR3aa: CASSFTGTDTGELFF
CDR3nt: TGTGCCAGCAGCTTCACAGGGACGGACACCGGGGAGCTGTTTTTT

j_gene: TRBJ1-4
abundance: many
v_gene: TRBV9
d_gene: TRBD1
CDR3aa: CASSANPLRGDDEKLFF
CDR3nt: TGTGCCAGCAGCGCGAACCCCCTCAGGGGGGACGATGAAAAACTGTTTTTT

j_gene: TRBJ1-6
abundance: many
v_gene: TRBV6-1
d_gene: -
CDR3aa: CASSEPGRGVRNSPLHF
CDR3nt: TGTGCCAGCAGTGAACCTGGACGAGGGGTGAGGAATTCACCCCTCCACTTT

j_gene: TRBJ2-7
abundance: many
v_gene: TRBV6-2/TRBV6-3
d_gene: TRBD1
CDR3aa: CASSYSTGQGTKQYF
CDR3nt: TGTGCCAGCAGTTACTCTACGGGACAGGGGACGAAGCAGTACTTC

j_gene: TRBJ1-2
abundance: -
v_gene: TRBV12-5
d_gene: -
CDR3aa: CASGLGPRRYGYTF
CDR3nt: TGTGCTAGTGGTTTGGGTCCCCGGAGATATGGCTACACCTTC

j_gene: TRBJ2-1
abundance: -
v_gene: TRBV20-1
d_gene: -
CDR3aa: CSASGGISDEQFF
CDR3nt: TGCAGTGCTAGCGGGGGCATATCCGATGAGCAGTTCTTC

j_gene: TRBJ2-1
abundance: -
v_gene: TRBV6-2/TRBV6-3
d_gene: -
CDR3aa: CASSLKTPAYNEQFF
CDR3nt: TGTGCCAGCAGTTTGAAAACCCCAGCCTACAATGAGCAGTTCTTC

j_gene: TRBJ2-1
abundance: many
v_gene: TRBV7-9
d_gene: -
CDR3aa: CASSFREGAYNEQFF
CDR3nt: TGTGCCAGCAGCTTCAGGGAAGGGGCCTACAATGAGCAGTTCTTC

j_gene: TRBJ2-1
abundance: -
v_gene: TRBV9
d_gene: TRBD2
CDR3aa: CASSPDSGGAFNEQFF
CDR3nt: TGTGCCAGCAGCCCGGATAGCGGGGGGGCTTTTAATGAGCAGTTCTTC

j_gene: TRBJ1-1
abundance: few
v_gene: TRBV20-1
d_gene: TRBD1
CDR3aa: CSATFDRDTEAFF
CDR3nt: TGCAGTGCTACCTTCGACAGGGACACTGAAGCTTTCTTT

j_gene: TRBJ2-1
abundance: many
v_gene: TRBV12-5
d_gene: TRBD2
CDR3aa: CASGLAIAGGEQFF
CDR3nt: TGTGCTAGTGGTTTGGCTATAGCGGGGGGAGAGCAGTTCTTC

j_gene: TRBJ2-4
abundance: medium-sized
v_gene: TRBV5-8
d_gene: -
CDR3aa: CASKGSYAKNIQYF
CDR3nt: TGTGCCAGCAAGGGTTCATATGCCAAAAACATTCAGTACTTC

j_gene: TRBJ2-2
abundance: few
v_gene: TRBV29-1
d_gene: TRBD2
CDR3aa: CSVGRSGGPNTGELFF
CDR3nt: TGCAGCGTTGGAAGGAGCGGGGGCCCGAACACCGGGGAGCTGTTTTTT

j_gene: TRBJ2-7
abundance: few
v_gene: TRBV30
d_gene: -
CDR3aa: CAWDGVIGGLGYEQYF
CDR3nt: TGTGCCTGGGATGGAGTGATTGGGGGCCTGGGCTACGAGCAGTACTTC

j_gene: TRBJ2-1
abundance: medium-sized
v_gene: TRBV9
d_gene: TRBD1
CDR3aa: CASSPRQGSYNEQFF
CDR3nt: TGTGCCAGCAGCCCACGACAGGGCTCCTACAATGAGCAGTTCTTC

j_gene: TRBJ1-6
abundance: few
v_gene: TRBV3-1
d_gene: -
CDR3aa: CASSQGYIPLHF
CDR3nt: TGTGCCAGCAGCCAAGGGTACATACCCCTCCACTTT

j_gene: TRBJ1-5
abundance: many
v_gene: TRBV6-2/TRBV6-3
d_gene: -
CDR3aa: CASSYSTLYRNQPQHF
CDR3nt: TGTGCCAGCAGTTACTCGACGCTGTATCGCAATCAGCCCCAGCATTTT

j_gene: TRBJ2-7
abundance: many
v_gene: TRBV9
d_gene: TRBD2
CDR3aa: CASSVQYRGGEQYF
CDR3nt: TGTGCCAGCAGCGTCCAATATCGGGGGGGCGAGCAGTACTTC

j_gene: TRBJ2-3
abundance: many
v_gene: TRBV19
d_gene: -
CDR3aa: CASNPSIVGTQYF
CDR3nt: TGTGCCAGTAACCCATCAATCGTCGGTACGCAGTATTTT

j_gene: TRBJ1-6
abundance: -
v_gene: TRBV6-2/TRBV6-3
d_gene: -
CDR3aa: CASVDGGNSPLHF
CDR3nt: TGTGCCAGCGTTGACGGAGGGAATTCACCCCTCCACTTT

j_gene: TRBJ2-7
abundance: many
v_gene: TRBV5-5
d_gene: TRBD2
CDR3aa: CASSPDPGLAGGEQYF
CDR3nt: TGTGCCAGCAGCCCGGATCCGGGACTAGCGGGGGGCGAGCAGTACTTC

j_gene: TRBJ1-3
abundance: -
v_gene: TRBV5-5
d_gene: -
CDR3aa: CASSLGASGNTIYF
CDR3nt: TGTGCCAGCAGCTTAGGCGCTTCTGGAAACACCATATATTTT

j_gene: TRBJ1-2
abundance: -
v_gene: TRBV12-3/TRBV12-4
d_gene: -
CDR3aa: CASSPARRTAIYGYTF
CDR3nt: TGTGCCAGCAGCCCCGCCCGCAGGACCGCTATCTATGGCTACACCTTC

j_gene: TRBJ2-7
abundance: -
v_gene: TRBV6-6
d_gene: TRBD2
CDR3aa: CASSYSRQGGSEQYF
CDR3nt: TGTGCCAGCAGTTACTCGAGGCAGGGAGGGTCCGAGCAGTACTTC

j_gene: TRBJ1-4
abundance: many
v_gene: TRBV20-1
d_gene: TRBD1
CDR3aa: CSARDPPGQANEKLFF
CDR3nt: TGCAGTGCTAGAGATCCTCCAGGACAGGCTAATGAAAAACTGTTTTTT

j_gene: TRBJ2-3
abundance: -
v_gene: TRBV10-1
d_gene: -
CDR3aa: CASSEGGQDTQYF
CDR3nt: TGCGCCAGCAGTGAGGGGGGGCAAGATACGCAGTATTTT

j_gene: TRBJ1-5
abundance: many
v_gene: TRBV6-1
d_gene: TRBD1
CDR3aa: CASRPDRGWPQHF
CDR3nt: TGTGCCAGCAGGCCCGACAGGGGGTGGCCCCAGCATTTT

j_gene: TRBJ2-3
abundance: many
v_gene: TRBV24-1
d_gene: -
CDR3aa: CATSGGPSGDTQYF
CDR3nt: TGTGCCACCAGTGGGGGGCCCTCCGGAGATACGCAGTATTTT

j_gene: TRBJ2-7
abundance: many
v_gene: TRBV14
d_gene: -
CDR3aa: CASSPQGGGNYEQYF
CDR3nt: TGTGCCAGCAGCCCGCAGGGTGGGGGAAACTACGAGCAGTACTTC

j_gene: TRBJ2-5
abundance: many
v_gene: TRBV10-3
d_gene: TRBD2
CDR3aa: CAISESPGLAGSQETQYF
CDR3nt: TGTGCCATCAGTGAGTCGCCAGGACTAGCGGGGTCCCAAGAGACCCAGTACTTC

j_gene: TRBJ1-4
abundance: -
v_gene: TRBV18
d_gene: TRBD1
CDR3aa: CASSSSPPVRTAGGEKLFF
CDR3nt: TGTGCCAGCTCATCTTCCCCCCCCGTCCGAACGGCAGGGGGAGAAAAACTGTTTTTT

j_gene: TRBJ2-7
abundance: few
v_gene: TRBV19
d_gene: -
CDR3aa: CASSIRGTGGEQYF
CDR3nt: TGTGCCAGTAGTATAAGGGGGACGGGAGGCGAGCAGTACTTC

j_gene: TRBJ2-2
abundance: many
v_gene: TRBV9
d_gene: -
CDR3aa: CASSFSPGTGELFF
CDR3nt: TGTGCCAGCAGCTTCAGCCCGGGGACCGGGGAGCTGTTTTTT

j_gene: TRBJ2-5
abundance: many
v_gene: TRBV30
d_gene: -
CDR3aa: CAWSRRLRETQYF
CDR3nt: TGTGCCTGGAGTCGCAGACTGAGAGAGACCCAGTACTTC

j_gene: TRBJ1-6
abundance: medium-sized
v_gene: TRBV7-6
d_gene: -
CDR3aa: CASGKAGGDSPLHF
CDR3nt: TGTGCCAGCGGGAAGGCCGGTGGGGATTCACCCCTCCACTTT